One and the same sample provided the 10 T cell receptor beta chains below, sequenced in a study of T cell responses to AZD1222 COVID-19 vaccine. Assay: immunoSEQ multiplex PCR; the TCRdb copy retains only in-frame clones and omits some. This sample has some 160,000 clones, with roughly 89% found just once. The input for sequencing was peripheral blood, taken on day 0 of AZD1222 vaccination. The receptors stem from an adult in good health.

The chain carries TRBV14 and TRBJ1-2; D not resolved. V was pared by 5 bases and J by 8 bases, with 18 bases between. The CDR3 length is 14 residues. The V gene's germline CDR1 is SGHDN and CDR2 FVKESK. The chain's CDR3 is CASSSKTGRGGYTF. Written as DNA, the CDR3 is TGTGCCAGCAGCTCCAAGACGGGGAGAGGAGGCTACACCTTC.

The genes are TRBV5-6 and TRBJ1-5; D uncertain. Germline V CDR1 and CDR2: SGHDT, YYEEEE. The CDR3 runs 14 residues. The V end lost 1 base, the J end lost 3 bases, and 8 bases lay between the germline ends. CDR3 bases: TGTGCCAGCAGCTTGTTGCGGCTCAATCAGCCCCAGCATTTT. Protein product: CASSLLRLNQPQHF.

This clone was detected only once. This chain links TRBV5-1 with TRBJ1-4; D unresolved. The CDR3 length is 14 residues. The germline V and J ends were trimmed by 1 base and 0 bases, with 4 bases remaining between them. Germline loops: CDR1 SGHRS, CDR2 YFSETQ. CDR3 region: CASSLLATNEKLFF. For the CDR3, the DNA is TGCGCCAGCAGCTTGCTTGCAACTAATGAAAAACTGTTTTTT.

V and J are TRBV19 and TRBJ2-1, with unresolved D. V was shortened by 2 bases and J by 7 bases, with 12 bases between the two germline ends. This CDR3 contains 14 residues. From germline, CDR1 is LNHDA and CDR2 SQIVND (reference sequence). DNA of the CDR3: TGTGCCAGTAGTATACTAGGGTTCGCGAATGAGCAGTTCTTC. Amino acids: CASSILGFANEQFF.

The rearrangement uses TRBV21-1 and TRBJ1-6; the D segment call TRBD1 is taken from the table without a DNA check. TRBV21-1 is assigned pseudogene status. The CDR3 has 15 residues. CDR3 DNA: TGTGCCAGCAGCAGGGTTAAGGGGCGCAATTCACCCCTCCACTTT. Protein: CASSRVKGRNSPLHF.

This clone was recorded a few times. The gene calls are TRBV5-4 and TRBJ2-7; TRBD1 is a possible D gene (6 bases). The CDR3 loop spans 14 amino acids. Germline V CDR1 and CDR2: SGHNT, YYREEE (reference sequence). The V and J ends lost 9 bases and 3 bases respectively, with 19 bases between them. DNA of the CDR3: TGTGCCACCTCCGACTTACAGGGATACTACGAGCAGTACTTC. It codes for CATSDLQGYYEQYF. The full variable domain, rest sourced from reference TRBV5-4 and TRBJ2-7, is ETGVTQSPTHLIKTRGQQVTLRCSSQSGHNTVSWYQQALGQGPQFIFQYYREEENGRGNFPPRFSGLQFPNYSSELNVNALELDDSALYLCATSDLQGYYEQYFGPGTRLTVT.

Here the CDR3 reads CATRTVKNTGELFF. The CDR3 DNA follows: TGTGCCACCCGGACGGTCAAGAACACCGGGGAGCTGTTTTTT. The chain carries TRBV11-3 and TRBJ2-2; no definite D call. CDR1 and CDR2 from the germline V gene are SGHNT and YENEEA. The CDR3 covers 14 residues. Trimming stripped 10 bases from V and 1 base from J, with 13 bases between.

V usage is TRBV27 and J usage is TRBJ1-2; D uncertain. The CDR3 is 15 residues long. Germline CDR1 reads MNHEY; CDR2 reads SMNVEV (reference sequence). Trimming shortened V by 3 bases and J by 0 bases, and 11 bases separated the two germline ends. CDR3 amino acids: CASSFSSETNYGYTF. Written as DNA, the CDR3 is TGTGCCAGCAGTTTCTCTTCCGAGACTAACTATGGCTACACCTTC.

CDR3 region: CSVLSGTGALEQYF. CDR3 nucleotides: TGCAGCGTCCTTTCCGGGACAGGGGCCCTGGAGCAGTACTTC. The chain links TRBV29-1 to TRBJ2-7; 10 nucleotides align to TRBD1. CDR3 length equals 14 residues. Germline values: CDR1 SQVTM, CDR2 ANQGSEA. With 6 bases clipped from V and 7 bases from J, the junction kept 12 bases outside the gene matches.

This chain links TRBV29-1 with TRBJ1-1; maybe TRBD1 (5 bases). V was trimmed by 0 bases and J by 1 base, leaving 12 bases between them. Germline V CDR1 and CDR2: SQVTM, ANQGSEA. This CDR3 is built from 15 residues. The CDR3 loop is CSVEDTSRGNTEAFF. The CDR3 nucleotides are TGCAGCGTTGAAGATACATCTAGGGGGAACACTGAAGCTTTCTTT. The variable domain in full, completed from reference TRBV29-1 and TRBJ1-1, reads SAVISQKPSRDICQRGTSLTIQCQVDSQVTMMFWYRQQPGQSLTLIATANQGSEATYESGFVIDKFPISRPNLTFSTLTVSNMSPEDSSIYLCSVEDTSRGNTEAFFGQGTRLTVV.